The present T cell receptor (beta chain) was sequenced within a study of OX40 agonist ivuxolimab in advanced cancers. General study points: The authors also found low normalized T-cell clonal expansion in some nonresponders.

Germline V gene data show CDR1 as SGHVS and CDR2 as FQNEAQ. CDR3 length: 14 amino acids. Trimming took off 5 bases at V and 7 bases at J, with 14 bases between the two ends. Profiled with immunoSEQ multiplex PCR; TCRdb holds only in-frame clones, not every one. Of roughly 64,000 clones in the sample, around 80% are singletons; the top ten hold approximately 2%. As for this clone: Its target is unknown.

Sequenced here: CD4+ or CD8+ T cells sorted from blood, sampled in a trial of the OX40 agonist ivuxolimab. The sequence came from an adult with an advanced solid tumor such as melanoma, head and neck, liver or kidney cancer. The V call is TRBV7-8, the J call TRBJ1-4; D is uncertain. CDR3 residues: CASSPDRLAEKLFF. CDR3 coding DNA: TGTGCCAGCAGCCCGGACCGACTGGCTGAAAAACTGTTTTTT.